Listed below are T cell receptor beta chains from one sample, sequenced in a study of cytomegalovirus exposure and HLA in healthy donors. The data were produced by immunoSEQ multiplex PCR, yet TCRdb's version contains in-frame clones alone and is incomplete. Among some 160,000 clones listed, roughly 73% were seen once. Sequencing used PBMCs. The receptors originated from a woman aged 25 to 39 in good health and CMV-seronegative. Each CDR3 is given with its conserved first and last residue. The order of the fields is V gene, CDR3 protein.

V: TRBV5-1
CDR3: CASSLDRGNTIYF

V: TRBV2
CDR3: CASSPGTGSTYEQYF

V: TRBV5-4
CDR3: CADQRGGSNEQFF

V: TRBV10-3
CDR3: CAISESEATGGRGTYNEQFF

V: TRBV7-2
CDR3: CASSLARGLVEKLFF

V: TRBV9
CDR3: CASSAATVDIHYGYTF

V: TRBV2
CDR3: CASMGDSYEQYF

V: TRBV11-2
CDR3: CASSSEWTEAFF

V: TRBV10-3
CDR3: CAISSLQGQPQHF

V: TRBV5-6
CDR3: CASSLVSSGANGLTF